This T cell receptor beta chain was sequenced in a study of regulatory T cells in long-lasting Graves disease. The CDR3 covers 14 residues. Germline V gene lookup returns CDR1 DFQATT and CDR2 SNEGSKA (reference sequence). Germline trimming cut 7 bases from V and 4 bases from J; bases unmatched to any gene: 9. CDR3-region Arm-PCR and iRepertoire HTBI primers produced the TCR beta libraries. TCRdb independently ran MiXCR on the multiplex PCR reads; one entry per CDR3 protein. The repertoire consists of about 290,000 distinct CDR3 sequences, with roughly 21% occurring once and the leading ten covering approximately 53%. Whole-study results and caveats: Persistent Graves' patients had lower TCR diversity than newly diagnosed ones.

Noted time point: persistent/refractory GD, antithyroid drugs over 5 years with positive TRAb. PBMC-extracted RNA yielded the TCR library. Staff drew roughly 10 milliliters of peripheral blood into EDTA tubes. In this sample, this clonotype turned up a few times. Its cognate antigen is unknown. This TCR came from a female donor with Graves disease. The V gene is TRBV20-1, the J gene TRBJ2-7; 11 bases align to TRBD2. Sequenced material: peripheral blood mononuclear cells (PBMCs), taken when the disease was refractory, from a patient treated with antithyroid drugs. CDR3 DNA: TGCAGTGTTTCGTCCGGACTAGCGGGTTACGAGCAGTACTTC. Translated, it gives CSVSSGLAGYEQYF.